This TCR beta chain was found in a study of T cells after yellow fever vaccination. Whole-study results and caveats: Abundant clonotypes from the bulk population could have been carried over as contaminants into FACS-sorted repertoires.

TCRdb used MiXCR to reprocess the 5' RACE reads, holding one entry per CDR3 protein. The sample includes a few hundred thousand distinct CDR3 sequences, 11% of them seen just once. As concerns this clonotype: Antigen unknown.

Trimming took 6 bases from V and 3 from J, leaving 19 bases between them. This CDR3 region has 15 residues. Germline values: CDR1 DFQATT, CDR2 SNEGSKA (reference sequence). This sequence originates from a man aged 18 to 30 who received the YFV17D yellow fever vaccine. V and J are TRBV20-1 and TRBJ2-3; D remains ambiguous. The specimen was PBMCs, collected on the day of the first yellow fever vaccination. The CDR3 coding sequence is TGCAGTGCCCCGGAGACCACCCTAAGAACAGATACGCAGTATTTT. It is translated as CSAPETTLRTDTQYF.